Presented here are 14 T cell receptor beta chains from one specimen sequenced in a study of T cell changes during pregnancy in multiple sclerosis. The assay was immunoSEQ multiplex PCR, and TCRdb's table has in-frame clones only and misses some. The sample consists of tens of thousands of clones, roughly nine tenths of them appearing once. Sequencing used CD4+ T cells from peripheral blood mononuclear cells, obtained in the first trimester of pregnancy. Source of these receptors: a female donor with multiple sclerosis, enrolled in a pregnancy study.

The CDR3 spells CASNRFSETQYF. In DNA, the CDR3 is TGTGCCTCCAACAGATTTTCGGAGACCCAGTACTTC. This chain connects TRBV30 to TRBJ2-5, with D unclear. Trimming shortened V by 7 bases and J by 5 bases, and 14 bases separated the two germline ends. This CDR3 has 12 residues. Germline assignment: CDR1 GTSNPN and CDR2 SVGIG (reference sequence).

The genes are TRBV5-1 and TRBJ2-7; TRBD1 agrees at 7 bases. Germline lookup yields CDR1 SGHRS and CDR2 YFSETQ. The CDR3 spans 14 residues. V shed 3 bases, J shed 4 bases, and the junction held 7 bases outside the gene matches. The CDR3 sequence: CASSSQGLPYEQYF. The CDR3 nucleotides read TGCGCCAGCAGCTCACAGGGGCTCCCGTACGAGCAGTACTTC.

This chain connects TRBV5-3 to TRBJ1-5; TRBD1 matches 7 bases. TRBV5-3 is placed among ORFs of uncertain function. This CDR3 spans 19 amino acids. Trimming cost V 4 bases and J 0 bases; bases outside gene matches: 16. CDR3 sequence reads: CARSIEPGTEKYSNQPQHF. CDR3 in DNA: TGTGCCAGAAGCATAGAACCCGGGACAGAGAAATATAGCAATCAGCCCCAGCATTTT.

The chain recombines TRBV11-2 with TRBJ1-2; D is undetermined. Germline loops: CDR1 SGHAT, CDR2 FQNNGV. V was shortened by 4 bases and J by 8 bases, with 11 bases between the two germline ends. The CDR3 extends over 12 amino acids. CDR3: CASSSQAAGYTF. The CDR3, as DNA: TGTGCCAGCAGCTCCCAAGCCGCAGGCTACACCTTC.

This chain uses TRBV5-1 with TRBJ2-3, with 8 bases identical to TRBD2. CDR1 and CDR2 (germline): SGHRS, YFSETQ. The CDR3 totals 14 residues. Trimming cost V 3 bases and J 5 bases; bases outside gene matches: 5. CDR3 sequence reads: CASSSGTRRDTQYF. The CDR3 nucleotides read TGCGCCAGCAGCTCGGGGACTAGGAGAGATACGCAGTATTTT.

This clone has just a few counts. V usage is TRBV10-1 and J usage is TRBJ2-3, with a weak D call TRBD2 (5 bases). Trimming removed 0 bases at V and 0 bases at J, with 10 bases between. Germline V gene data show CDR1 as WNHNN and CDR2 as SYGVQD (reference sequence). This CDR3 comprises 16 residues. The CDR3 reads CASSESLASSTDTQYF. The CDR3, as DNA: TGCGCCAGCAGTGAGTCCCTAGCTTCTAGCACAGATACGCAGTATTTT.

The genes are TRBV5-1 and TRBJ1-3; 7 positions agree with TRBD1. Per germline, CDR1 SGHRS and CDR2 YFSETQ. V was clipped by 4 bases and J by 0 bases; unmatched bases: 4. This CDR3 has 15 residues. The CDR3 region is CASSPGTASGNTIYF. DNA of the CDR3: TGCGCCAGCAGCCCCGGGACAGCCTCTGGAAACACCATATATTTT.

This clone was seen only once. The genes are TRBV11-2 and TRBJ2-2; maybe TRBD2 (5 bases). CDR1 and CDR2 from the germline V gene are SGHAT and FQNNGV. V was clipped by 7 bases and J by 1 base, with 16 bases between them. The CDR3 loop spans 16 amino acids. The CDR3 sequence: CASIPLDSLNTGELFF. The DNA for the CDR3 is TGTGCCAGCATCCCACTAGACTCATTGAACACCGGGGAGCTGTTTTTT.

This sequence joins TRBV7-2 and TRBJ1-5, with TRBD1 as a possible D gene (6 bases). From germline, CDR1 is SGHTA and CDR2 FQGNSA. Trimming pared 1 base from V and 5 bases from J, leaving 18 bases between. The CDR3 extends over 17 amino acids. The CDR3: CASSLVVRGGKYQPQHF. In DNA, the CDR3 is TGTGCCAGCAGCTTAGTGGTCAGGGGAGGGAAATATCAGCCCCAGCATTTT.

This rearrangement joins TRBV5-1 to TRBJ2-3; 7 bases align to TRBD2. There are 16 residues in the CDR3. V lost 0 bases, J lost 1 base, and 5 bases stayed unmatched. CDR1 is SGHRS, CDR2 YFSETQ, per germline. The CDR3 nucleotides are TGCGCCAGCAGCTTGGGTCCCGGACTAGGCACAGATACGCAGTATTTT. Its protein is CASSLGPGLGTDTQYF.

This clone showed up just once. J is TRBJ1-1 and V is TRBV6-5, with 12 positions matching TRBD1. The ends lost 11 bases at V and 4 bases at J; junction bases unmatched: 11. Germline V lookup: CDR1 MNHEY, CDR2 SVGAGI. The CDR3 runs to 15 residues. The CDR3 sequence: CAVRGQGAGSTEAFF. The CDR3 DNA is TGTGCCGTCAGGGGACAGGGGGCTGGAAGCACTGAAGCTTTCTTT.

The rearrangement links TRBV27 to TRBJ1-5, with D possibly TRBD1 on 5 matching bases. The CDR3 length is 16 residues. Between the trimmed V and J ends, which lost 5 bases and 0 bases, there was a span of 14 bases. The germline V gene has CDR1 MNHEY and CDR2 SMNVEV (reference sequence). The CDR3 bases are TGTGCCAGCAGTCGTTCAGGGATCTATAGCAATCAGCCCCAGCATTTT. Translating it yields CASSRSGIYSNQPQHF.

This clone was picked up one time. The V and J genes are TRBV10-3 and TRBJ2-3, with D perhaps matching TRBD1 (6 bases). V lost 3 bases and J 4 bases, leaving 14 bases between the germline ends. Germline CDR1 and CDR2: ENHRY and SYGVKD. There are 15 residues in the CDR3. The CDR3 coding sequence is TGTGCCATCAGTGATTCAACAGGGAGTTCAGATACGCAGTATTTT. It is translated as CAISDSTGSSDTQYF.

The rearrangement uses TRBV2 and TRBJ1-3; weak D call: TRBD1 (6 bases). V lost 9 bases, J lost 3 bases, and 12 bases lay in between. CDR3 length: 13 residues. The V gene's germline CDR1 is SNHLY and CDR2 FYNNEI. CDR3 region: CASRWDIGNTIYF. The CDR3 region has the DNA TGTGCCAGTCGCTGGGACATTGGAAACACCATATATTTT.